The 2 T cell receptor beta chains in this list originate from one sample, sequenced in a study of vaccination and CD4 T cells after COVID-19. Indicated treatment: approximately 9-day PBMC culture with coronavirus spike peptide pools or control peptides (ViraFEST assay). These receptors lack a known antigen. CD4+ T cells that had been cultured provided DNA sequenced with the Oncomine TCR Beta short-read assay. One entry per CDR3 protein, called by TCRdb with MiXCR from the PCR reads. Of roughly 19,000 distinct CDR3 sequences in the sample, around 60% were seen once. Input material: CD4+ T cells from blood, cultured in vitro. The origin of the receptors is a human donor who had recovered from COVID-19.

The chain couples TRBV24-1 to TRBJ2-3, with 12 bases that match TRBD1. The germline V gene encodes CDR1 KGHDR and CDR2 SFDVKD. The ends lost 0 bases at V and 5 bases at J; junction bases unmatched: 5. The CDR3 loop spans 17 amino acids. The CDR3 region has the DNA TGTGCCACCAGTGATTTGCAAGGGACAGGGGGCAGAGATACGCAGTATTTT. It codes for CATSDLQGTGGRDTQYF.

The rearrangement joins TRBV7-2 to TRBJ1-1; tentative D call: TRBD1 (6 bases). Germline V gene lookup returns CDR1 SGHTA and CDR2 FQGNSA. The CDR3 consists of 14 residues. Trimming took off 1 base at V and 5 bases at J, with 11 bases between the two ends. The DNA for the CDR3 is TGTGCCAGCAGCTTAGAGGGGGGGAGGACTGAAGCTTTCTTT. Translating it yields CASSLEGGRTEAFF.